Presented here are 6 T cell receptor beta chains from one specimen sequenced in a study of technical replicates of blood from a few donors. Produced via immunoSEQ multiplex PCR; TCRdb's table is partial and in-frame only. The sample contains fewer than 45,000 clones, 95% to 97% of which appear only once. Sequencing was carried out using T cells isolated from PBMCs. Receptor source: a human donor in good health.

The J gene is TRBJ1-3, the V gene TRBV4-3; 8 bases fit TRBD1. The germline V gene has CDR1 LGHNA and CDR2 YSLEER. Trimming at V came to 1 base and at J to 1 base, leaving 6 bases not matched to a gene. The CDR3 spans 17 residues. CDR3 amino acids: CASSQVQGAESGNTIYF. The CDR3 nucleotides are TGCGCCAGCAGCCAAGTTCAGGGGGCGGAATCTGGAAACACCATATATTTT.

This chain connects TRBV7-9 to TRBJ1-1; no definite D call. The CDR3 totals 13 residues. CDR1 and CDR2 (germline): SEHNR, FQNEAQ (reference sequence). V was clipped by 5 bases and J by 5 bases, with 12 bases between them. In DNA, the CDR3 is TGTGCCAGCAGCCTTGGAGTCGTGACTGAAGCTTTCTTT. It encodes CASSLGVVTEAFF.

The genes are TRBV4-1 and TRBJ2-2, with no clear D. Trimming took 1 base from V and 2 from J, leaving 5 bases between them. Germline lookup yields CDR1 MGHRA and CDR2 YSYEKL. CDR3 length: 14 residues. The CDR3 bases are TGCGCCAGCAGCCAAGCCCTTAACACCGGGGAGCTGTTTTTT. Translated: CASSQALNTGELFF.

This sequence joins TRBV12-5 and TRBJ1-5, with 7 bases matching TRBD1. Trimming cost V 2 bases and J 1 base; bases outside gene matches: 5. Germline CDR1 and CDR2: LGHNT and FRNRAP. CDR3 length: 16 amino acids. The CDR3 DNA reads TGTGCTAGTGGTTTGATTGCCAGGGGGAGCAATCAGCCCCAGCATTTT. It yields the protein CASGLIARGSNQPQHF.

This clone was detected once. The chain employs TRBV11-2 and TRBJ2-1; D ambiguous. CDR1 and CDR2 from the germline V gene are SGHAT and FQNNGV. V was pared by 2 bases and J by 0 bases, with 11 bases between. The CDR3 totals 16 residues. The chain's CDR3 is CASSLPVWSSYNEQFF. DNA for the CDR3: TGTGCCAGCAGCTTACCCGTGTGGAGCTCCTACAATGAGCAGTTCTTC.

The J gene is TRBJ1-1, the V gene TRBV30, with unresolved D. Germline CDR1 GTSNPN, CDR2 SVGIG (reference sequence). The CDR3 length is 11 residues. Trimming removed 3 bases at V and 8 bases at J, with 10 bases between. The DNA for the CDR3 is TGTGCCTGGAGCACAGCTAAGGAAGCTTTCTTT. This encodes CAWSTAKEAFF.